The 9 T cell receptor beta chains given below trace back to one sample, sequenced in a study of T cell responses to AZD1222 COVID-19 vaccine. Sequenced by immunoSEQ multiplex PCR; TCRdb stores in-frame clones only, minus some. The profile covers 200,000 or so clones, with more than 80% appearing a single time and 5% to 7% taken by the ten largest. The sample here was peripheral blood, taken on day 0 of AZD1222 vaccination. Receptors were obtained from an adult in good health.

The gene calls are TRBV3-1 (or the pseudogene TRBV3-2) and TRBJ2-7; D gene uncertain. CDR3 length: 13 amino acids. Germline V gene sequence: CDR1 LGHDT, CDR2 YNNKEL (reference sequence). Trimming pared 2 bases from V and 7 bases from J, leaving 12 bases between. The CDR3 reads CASSQMVAEEQYF. For the CDR3, the DNA is TGTGCCAGCAGCCAAATGGTTGCGGAAGAGCAGTACTTC.

The rearrangement links TRBV10-3 to TRBJ1-1, with a tentative D call TRBD1 (5 bases). Trimming pared 4 bases from V and 1 base from J, leaving 19 bases between. This CDR3 spans 17 amino acids. From germline, CDR1 is ENHRY and CDR2 SYGVKD. CDR3 residues: CAISGNAGSVTNTEAFF. The CDR3 coding sequence is TGTGCCATCAGTGGGAACGCAGGGTCCGTGACGAACACTGAAGCTTTCTTT.

The rearrangement joins TRBV11-3 to TRBJ1-5, with TRBD1 identical over 9 bases. CDR1 is SGHNT and CDR2 is YENEEA in the germline V gene. With V trimmed by 5 bases and J by 1 base, 6 bases remained unmatched. This CDR3 spans 16 amino acids. The CDR3 DNA sequence: TGTGCCAGCAGCCCATGGACAGGGGAGAGCAATCAGCCCCAGCATTTT. It encodes CASSPWTGESNQPQHF.

The chain links TRBV18 to TRBJ1-4; tentative D call: TRBD1 (5 bases). The CDR3 consists of 17 residues. Germline lookup yields CDR1 KGHSH and CDR2 LQKENI. Trimming removed 6 bases at V and 0 bases at J, with 17 bases between. CDR3 DNA: TGTGCCAGCTCCGTCATGGAGACAGCCGCAACTAATGAAAAACTGTTTTTT. Translating gives CASSVMETAATNEKLFF.

To note about this clone: This same CDR3 is encoded by further DNA sequences in the sample. This chain's CDR3 is CASSVGTYEQYF. Here the CDR3 DNA reads TGTGCCAGCAGTGTAGGGACCTACGAGCAGTACTTC. The chain employs TRBV28 and TRBJ2-7; D gene unclear. Trimming took off 5 bases at V and 2 bases at J, with 7 bases between the two ends. There are 12 residues in the CDR3. The germline gives CDR1 MDHEN, CDR2 SYDVKM.

In DNA, the CDR3 is TGTGCCATCAGTCGGGACAGGGACAAAGGGGATTCACCCCTCCACTTT. This encodes CAISRDRDKGDSPLHF. This chain uses TRBV10-3 with TRBJ1-6, with 9 bases aligning to TRBD1. After removal of 5 bases from V and 8 bases from J, the junction contained 10 bases not matched to a gene. In germline, CDR1 is ENHRY, CDR2 SYGVKD. The length of the CDR3 is 16 residues.

V usage is TRBV12-3 or TRBV12-4 and J usage is TRBJ2-5; D call uncertain. The CDR3 runs to 12 residues. V gave up 4 bases and J gave up 5 bases, with 8 bases separating them. The CDR3 DNA reads as TGTGCCAGCAGTTCAAGGGCGGAGACCCAGTACTTC. It yields the protein CASSSRAETQYF.

The CDR3 nucleotides read TGTGCCAGCAGCTATATGGGGGACGGGGAGAACATTCAGTACTTC. Protein sequence: CASSYMGDGENIQYF. This chain links TRBV6-5 with TRBJ2-4; either TRBD1 or TRBD2 may fit D (5 bases each). V was clipped by 6 bases and J by 7 bases, with 19 bases between them. The germline V gene has CDR1 MNHEY and CDR2 SVGAGI. The CDR3 is made up of 15 amino acids.

The chain has TRBV19 and TRBJ1-1; D unresolved. The V gene's germline CDR1 is LNHDA and CDR2 SQIVND (reference sequence). V was shortened by 5 bases and J by 1 base, with 11 bases between the two germline ends. CDR3 length: 14 residues. The CDR3 DNA sequence: TGTGCCAGTAGTTCCGGACTGAGGAACACTGAAGCTTTCTTT. The encoded protein is CASSSGLRNTEAFF.